A single sample is the source of the 16 T cell receptor beta chains below, sequenced in a study of T cells in Graves' hyperthyroidism and ophthalmopathy. TCR beta CDR3 regions were amplified from RNA transcripts. Using the HTBI primer set, a first-round RT-PCR was run on the TCR CDR3. MiXCR, run by TCRdb on the multiplex PCR reads, gives a single entry per CDR3 protein. Here the sample spans over 300,000 distinct CDR3 sequences, approximately 14% being singletons. Sequencing used blood. Receptor source: a woman aged 55-70 years with Graves' hyperthyroidism.

This clonotype was counted a few times. This chain uses TRBV7-9 with TRBJ1-2; D gene ambiguous. The V end was cut by 5 bases, the J end by 2 bases, with 12 bases between. From germline, CDR1 is SEHNR and CDR2 FQNEAQ (reference sequence). This CDR3 spans 14 amino acids. The CDR3 reads CASSPSGSNYGYTF. In nucleotides, the CDR3 is TGTGCCAGCAGCCCCAGTGGGTCGAACTATGGCTACACCTTC.

The rearrangement uses TRBV6-1 and TRBJ2-1; possible D gene TRBD2, 5 bases. The germline V and J ends were trimmed by 6 bases and 5 bases, with 11 bases remaining between them. This CDR3 is 13 amino acids long. Germline CDR1 is MNHNS and CDR2 is SASEGT. DNA of the CDR3: TGTGCCAGCAGGAGGGAGTTTAACAATGAGCAGTTCTTC. Residues: CASRREFNNEQFF.

This clonotype has a count of ten or more. The V and J genes are TRBV20-1 and TRBJ1-1; D is possibly TRBD1 (5 bases). Germline V gene data show CDR1 as DFQATT and CDR2 as SNEGSKA (reference sequence). The CDR3 loop spans 14 amino acids. Trimming cost V 6 bases and J 1 base, with 15 bases left between them. The CDR3 sequence is CSALGGGGNTEAFF. The DNA of the CDR3 is TGCAGTGCCCTCGGGGGGGGGGGGAACACTGAAGCTTTCTTT.

At least ten counts were recorded for this clonotype. V gene TRBV18 combines with J gene TRBJ2-1; tentative D call: TRBD2 (5 bases). V shed 2 bases and J shed 9 bases, with 17 bases lying between them. The germline V gene encodes CDR1 KGHSH and CDR2 LQKENI. This CDR3 has 15 amino acids. The CDR3 here is CASSPVSGVEGEQFF. The DNA of the CDR3 is TGTGCCAGCTCACCAGTCAGCGGAGTGGAAGGTGAGCAGTTCTTC.

This clonotype has only a few counts. Possible read error: a much larger clone is one base away. The genes are TRBV12-3 or TRBV12-4 and TRBJ2-1, with 8 bases that match TRBD2. The trim removed 6 bases at V and 12 bases at J, leaving 19 bases unmatched. This CDR3 region has 16 residues. The CDR3 nucleotides are TGTGCCAGCAGCAACCCACTAGCGGAGGCGGGGGATGGGCAGTTCTTC. Protein: CASSNPLAEAGDGQFF.

There are many counts of this clonotype. This chain joins TRBV28 and TRBJ2-1, with D perhaps matching TRBD2 (6 bases). Germline CDR1 is MDHEN and CDR2 is SYDVKM. This CDR3 has 17 residues. Trimming removed 6 bases from V and 7 bases from J, with 25 bases in between. The chain's CDR3 is CASSPTPGLTSGNEQFF. The CDR3 coding sequence is TGTGCCAGCAGCCCGACCCCCGGACTAACGAGCGGGAATGAGCAGTTCTTC.

The chain uses TRBV20-1 and TRBJ1-6, with 7 bases aligning to TRBD1. The CDR3 extends over 16 amino acids. The germline CDR1 and CDR2 sequences are DFQATT and SNEGSKA (reference sequence). Trimming at V came to 0 bases and at J to 5 bases, leaving 7 bases not matched to a gene. This CDR3 reads CSARDPIQGNNSPLHF. CDR3 DNA: TGCAGTGCTAGAGACCCGATACAGGGGAATAATTCACCCCTCCACTTT.

This clonotype was found a few times. The V call is TRBV11-2, the J call TRBJ2-7; TRBD2 agrees at 7 bases. CDR1 SGHAT and CDR2 FQNNGV come from the germline V gene. This CDR3 has 15 amino acids. Losses at the gene ends were 0 bases for V and 2 bases for J; bases not matched to a gene: 4. The CDR3 nucleotides read TGTGCCAGCAGCTTAGATCGGGGGAGGGCCTACGAGCAGTACTTC. Its protein product is CASSLDRGRAYEQYF.

This clonotype was seen more than once but under ten times. This chain links TRBV10-3 with TRBJ1-5; unclear D gene. V shed 0 bases and J shed 7 bases, with 7 bases lying between them. This CDR3 has 13 residues. CDR1 and CDR2 from the germline V gene are ENHRY and SYGVKD. The CDR3: CAISESVGQPQHF. CDR3 bases: TGTGCCATCAGTGAGTCAGTGGGACAGCCCCAGCATTTT.

This clonotype was observed many times. The genes are TRBV7-3 and TRBJ1-1, with 9 bases matching TRBD1. Unmatched junction bases numbered 6, after V lost 6 bases and J lost 7 bases. The germline CDR1 and CDR2 sequences are SGHTA and FQGTGA. CDR3 size: 13 residues. The CDR3 DNA is TGTGCCAGCAGGGCGGACAGGGGAGGTGAAGCTTTCTTT. Protein product: CASRADRGGEAFF.

A note on this clonotype: This may stem from a read error, because a much larger clone lies one nucleotide away. This sequence joins TRBV12-3 or TRBV12-4 and TRBJ2-7, with D perhaps matching TRBD2 (6 bases). This CDR3 has 14 amino acids. Deletions cut 2 bases from V and 6 bases from J, with 14 bases between. CDR3 DNA sequence: TGTGCCAGCAGTTTACGGGGGATGGTTTCCGAGCAGTACTTC. This translates into CASSLRGMVSEQYF.

This clonotype was observed at least ten times. The J gene is TRBJ2-5, the V gene TRBV2, with 8 bases identical to TRBD1. The CDR3 is made up of 13 amino acids. The V and J ends lost 7 bases and 2 bases, in that order; junction bases with no gene match: 3. Germline CDR1 reads SNHLY; CDR2 reads FYNNEI. The CDR3 sequence: CASTGQVQETQYF. In DNA, the CDR3 is TGTGCCAGCACGGGACAGGTACAAGAGACCCAGTACTTC. Full variable domain (rest looked up from reference TRBV2 and TRBJ2-5): EPEVTQTPSHQVTQMGQEVILRCVPISNHLYFYWYRQILGQKVEFLVSFYNNEISEKSEIFDDQFSVERPDGSNFTLKIRSTKLEDSAMYFCASTGQVQETQYFGPGTRLLVL.

J is TRBJ2-2 and V is TRBV7-9; TRBD1 matches at 7 bases. This CDR3 contains 12 residues. CDR1 is SEHNR and CDR2 is FQNEAQ in the germline V gene (reference sequence). Trimming took 10 bases from V and 7 from J; bases not matched to a gene: 6. The chain's CDR3 is CATDRADGELFF. DNA for the CDR3: TGTGCCACCGACAGGGCGGACGGGGAGCTGTTTTTT.

This clonotype was seen ten or more times. The chain couples TRBV27 to TRBJ1-1, with D perhaps TRBD1 (5 bases). Germline V lookup: CDR1 MNHEY, CDR2 SMNVEV (reference sequence). The CDR3 sequence is 12 residues long. V shed 5 bases and J shed 7 bases, with 11 bases lying between them. This CDR3 is CASSLRGGEAFF. In nucleotides, the CDR3 is TGTGCCAGCAGTCTACGTGGGGGTGAAGCTTTCTTT.

At least ten counts were recorded for this clonotype. The V and J genes are TRBV11-2 and TRBJ2-2; 7 bases line up with TRBD2. The CDR3 is made up of 14 amino acids. After removal of 6 bases from V and 2 bases from J, the junction contained 3 bases not matched to a gene. Germline V CDR1 and CDR2: SGHAT, FQNNGV. CDR3 in amino acids: CASRGGRNTGELFF. DNA of the CDR3: TGTGCCAGCAGGGGGGGGAGAAACACCGGGGAGCTGTTTTTT.

V and J are TRBV9 and TRBJ2-3; D not resolved. The CDR3 has 15 amino acids. The germline V gene has CDR1 SGDLS and CDR2 YYNGEE. Deletions cut 3 bases from V and 6 bases from J, with 17 bases between. The CDR3 spells CASSETGESGDTQYF. The CDR3 region has the DNA TGTGCCAGCAGCGAGACTGGCGAAAGTGGGGATACGCAGTATTTT. Looking up the rest from reference TRBV9 and TRBJ2-3 gives the full variable domain: DSGVTQTPKHLITATGQRVTLRCSPRSGDLSVYWYQQSLDQGLQFLIQYYNGEERAKGNILERFSAQQFPDLHSELNLSSLELGDSALYFCASSETGESGDTQYFGPGTRLTVL.